The entry that follows covers one TCR beta chain sequence. Its antigen is unknown. No base qualities exist here, and no much larger clone lies one base off it. Whole blood was collected in K2EDTA tubes by collaborating institutions according to the institutions' own protocols. Collaborator samples were shipped for TCRbeta analysis as frozen whole blood, isolated PBMCs, or DNA extracted from either sample type. Deletion took 5 bases off V and 7 bases off J, with a span of 14 bases between the germline ends. Per the germline V gene (reference sequence), MNHEY is the CDR1 and SMNVEV is the CDR2. The CDR3 goes from the cysteine to the phenylalanine over 13 residues. CDR3 DNA only is kept here, 39 bases in frame from base 1. This sample was taken from a study of blood T cell repertoires in COVID-19 (dated by TCRdb to 2019 to 2021). In the study overall: Samples covering the acute and convalescent phases of COVID-19 were provided by collaborators in the United States, Italy and Spain. The material from the prospective study consisted of cDNA or gDNA derived from T cells, B-cell-depleted T cells, or PBMCs. The dataset comprised deeply sampled blood TCRbeta repertoires from subjects exposed to, actively infected with, or recovered from COVID-19. A freely available public database, intended as a resource for researchers studying the immune response to SARS-CoV-2, is where the repertoires were released. Samples were obtained from the ongoing ImmuneRACE study (first 160 participants) and from roughly 1,300 subjects provided by 6 global collaborators. Sample metadata almost always included a de-identified subject ID, COVID-19 status, age in years and sex. HLA class I and class II types, where available, came from metadata supplied by the sample provider rather than from assay-based typing. On the study overall, not on this receptor specifically: Clinical and demographic metadata were provided uncurated, with the amount varying by source and participant.

The immunoSEQ Assay, a bias-controlled multiplex PCR, was used to amplify TCRbeta CDR3 regions from genomic DNA. The original methods were these. Nucleated cell counts per sample were estimated from amplification of reference gene primers within the assay. To quantify the absolute abundance of each unique TCRbeta CDR3 rearrangement, sequence reads were collapsed and filtered. For each sample, productive Simpson clonality was calculated as the square root of Simpson's diversity index over productive rearrangements. In TCRdb, the immuneACCESS table is reduced to in-frame sequences with V and J assigned. These tables do not hold every clone; where another copy was compared, an unresolved V gene accounts for under half, and the others remain unexplained. V and J calls plus clone size are reproduced from that table; the DNA served to infer D and trimming. Across this sample there are about 210,000 clones, with roughly 86% seen only once. Jointly, the top ten make up about 12% of the sample.

The rearranged segments are TRBV27 and TRBJ1-2, with a weak D call of TRBD1 (6 bases match). The sequenced sample was peripheral blood. This receptor was identified in a woman in her thirties or forties with acute or convalescent COVID-19. Here the CDR3 is given as CASSGGTILGYTF. The nucleotide sequence reads TGTGCCAGCAGTGGGGGCACGATTCTTGGCTACACCTTC.